These T cell receptor beta chains were read from a single sample in a study of cytomegalovirus exposure and HLA in healthy donors. The assay was immunoSEQ multiplex PCR, and TCRdb's table has in-frame clones only and misses some. The sample consists of 150,000 to 200,000 clones, more than 65% of them appearing once. Sequenced material: PBMCs. These receptor sequences come from a female donor in good health and CMV-seronegative. Both conserved end residues are part of each CDR3. D genes are given only for firm matches. The size field is filled for only some rows; it gives once, few, many or a size class.

d_call | j_call | clone_size | v_call | cdr3_aa | cdr3_nt
TRBD2 | TRBJ2-1 | few | TRBV6-1 | CASSTSGRDYEQFF | TGTGCCAGCAGCACTAGCGGGAGGGATTATGAGCAGTTCTTC
TRBD2 | TRBJ2-7 | - | TRBV30 | CAQRLAGFYEQYF | TGTGCCCAGCGGCTAGCGGGATTCTACGAGCAGTACTTC
- | TRBJ2-3 | once | TRBV6-1 | CASGEGQYTDTQYF | TGTGCCAGCGGTGAGGGGCAGTACACAGATACGCAGTATTTT
- | TRBJ2-3 | - | TRBV2 | CASSEAGRDTQYF | TGTGCCAGCAGTGAGGCGGGAAGGGATACGCAGTATTTT
TRBD2 | TRBJ2-1 | - | TRBV9 | CASSVGGSGGAWNEQFF | TGTGCCAGCAGCGTCGGTGGGTCGGGGGGGGCCTGGAATGAGCAGTTCTTC
TRBD1 | TRBJ2-2 | - | TRBV30 | CAWSRGQVGELFF | TGTGCCTGGAGCAGGGGGCAGGTCGGGGAGCTGTTTTTT
- | TRBJ1-4 | - | TRBV6-5 | CASTGRGISEKLFF | TGTGCCAGCACGGGGAGGGGGATAAGTGAAAAACTGTTTTTT
TRBD1 | TRBJ1-1 | - | TRBV9 | CASSDAGTGSAEAFF | TGTGCCAGCAGCGACGCCGGGACAGGGTCGGCTGAAGCTTTCTTT
- | TRBJ2-3 | - | TRBV9 | CASSVGALLGGDTQYF | TGTGCCAGCAGCGTAGGGGCCCTCCTAGGGGGAGATACGCAGTATTTT
- | TRBJ1-2 | - | TRBV11-2 | CASSLVPGGGYTF | TGTGCCAGCAGCTTAGTTCCCGGCGGTGGCTACACCTTC
- | TRBJ1-1 | - | TRBV7-2 | CASSLGRTEAFF | TGTGCCAGCAGCTTAGGGAGGACTGAAGCTTTCTTT
- | TRBJ2-2 | - | TRBV18 | CASSRTANTGELFF | TGTGCCAGCTCCCGGACAGCGAACACCGGGGAGCTGTTTTTT
- | TRBJ2-7 | - | TRBV7-8 | CASSLAGEAQYEQYF | TGTGCCAGCAGCTTAGCGGGGGAGGCTCAGTACGAGCAGTACTTC
TRBD1 | TRBJ1-2 | - | TRBV6-5 | CASSSGTGGFYGYTF | TGTGCCAGCAGTTCCGGGACAGGGGGTTTCTATGGCTACACCTTC
- | TRBJ1-5 | - | TRBV7-9 | CASSVAGTPVNQPQHF | TGTGCCAGCAGCGTAGCCGGGACTCCAGTCAATCAGCCCCAGCATTTT
TRBD2 | TRBJ2-7 | - | TRBV29-1 | CSVVGTSGRDYEQYF | TGCAGCGTCGTTGGGACTAGCGGGAGAGACTACGAGCAGTACTTC
TRBD1 | TRBJ2-2 | - | TRBV7-9 | CSSSLRSGRGLTGELFF | TGTTCCAGCAGCTTGCGCTCAGGCAGGGGGTTAACCGGGGAGCTGTTTTTT